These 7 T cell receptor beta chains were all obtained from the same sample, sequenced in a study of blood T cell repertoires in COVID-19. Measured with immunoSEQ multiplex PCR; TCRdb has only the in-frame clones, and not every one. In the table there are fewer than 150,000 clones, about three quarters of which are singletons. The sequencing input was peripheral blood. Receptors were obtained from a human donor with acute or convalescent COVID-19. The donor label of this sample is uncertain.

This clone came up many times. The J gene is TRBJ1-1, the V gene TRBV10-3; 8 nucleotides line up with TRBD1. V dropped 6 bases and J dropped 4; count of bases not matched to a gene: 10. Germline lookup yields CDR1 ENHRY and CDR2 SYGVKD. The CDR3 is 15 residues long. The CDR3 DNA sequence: TGTGCCATCAGCGGGACAGGAGAATCTGGCACTGAAGCTTTCTTT. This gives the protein CAISGTGESGTEAFF.

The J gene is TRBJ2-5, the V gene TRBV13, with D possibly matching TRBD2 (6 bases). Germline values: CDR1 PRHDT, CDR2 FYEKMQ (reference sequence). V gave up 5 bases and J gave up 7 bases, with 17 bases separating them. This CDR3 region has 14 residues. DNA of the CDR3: TGTGCCAGCAGCAGGCGCCGGGAGCCCTCGACCCAGTACTTC. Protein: CASSRRREPSTQYF.

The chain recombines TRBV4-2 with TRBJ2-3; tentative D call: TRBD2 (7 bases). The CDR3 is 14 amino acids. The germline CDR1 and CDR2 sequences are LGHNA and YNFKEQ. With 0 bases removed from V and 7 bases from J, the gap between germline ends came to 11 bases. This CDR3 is CASSQERGGYTQYF. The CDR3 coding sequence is TGTGCCAGCAGCCAAGAGAGGGGGGGGTATACGCAGTATTTT.

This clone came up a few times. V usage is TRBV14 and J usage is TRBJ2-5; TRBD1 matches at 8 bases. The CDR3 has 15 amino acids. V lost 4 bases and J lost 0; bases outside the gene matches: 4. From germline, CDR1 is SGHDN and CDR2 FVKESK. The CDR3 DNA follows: TGTGCCAGCAGCCCGGGACAGGCGCACCAAGAGACCCAGTACTTC. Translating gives CASSPGQAHQETQYF. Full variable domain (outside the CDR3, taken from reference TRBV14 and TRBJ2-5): EAGVTQFPSHSVIEKGQTVTLRCDPISGHDNLYWYRRVMGKEIKFLLHFVKESKQDESGMPNNRFLAERTGGTYSTLKVQPAELEDSGVYFCASSPGQAHQETQYFGPGTRLLVL.

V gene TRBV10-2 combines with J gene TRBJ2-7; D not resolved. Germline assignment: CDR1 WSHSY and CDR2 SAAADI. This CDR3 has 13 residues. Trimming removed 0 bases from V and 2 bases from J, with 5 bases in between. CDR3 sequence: CASSESSPYEQYF. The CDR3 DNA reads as TGCGCCAGCAGTGAGTCGAGCCCCTACGAGCAGTACTTC.

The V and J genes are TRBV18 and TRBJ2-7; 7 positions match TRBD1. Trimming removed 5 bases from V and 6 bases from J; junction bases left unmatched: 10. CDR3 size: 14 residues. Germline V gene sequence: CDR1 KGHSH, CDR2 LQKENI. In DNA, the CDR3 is TGTGCCAGCTCAAAAACCGGGACAGAGGGCGAGCAGTACTTC. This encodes CASSKTGTEGEQYF.

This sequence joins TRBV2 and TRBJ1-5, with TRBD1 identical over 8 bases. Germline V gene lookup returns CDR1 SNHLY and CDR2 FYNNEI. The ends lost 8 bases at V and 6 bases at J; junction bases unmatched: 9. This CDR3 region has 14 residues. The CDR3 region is CASEKEQGGQPQHF. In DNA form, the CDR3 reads TGTGCCAGCGAAAAGGAACAGGGGGGTCAGCCCCAGCATTTT.